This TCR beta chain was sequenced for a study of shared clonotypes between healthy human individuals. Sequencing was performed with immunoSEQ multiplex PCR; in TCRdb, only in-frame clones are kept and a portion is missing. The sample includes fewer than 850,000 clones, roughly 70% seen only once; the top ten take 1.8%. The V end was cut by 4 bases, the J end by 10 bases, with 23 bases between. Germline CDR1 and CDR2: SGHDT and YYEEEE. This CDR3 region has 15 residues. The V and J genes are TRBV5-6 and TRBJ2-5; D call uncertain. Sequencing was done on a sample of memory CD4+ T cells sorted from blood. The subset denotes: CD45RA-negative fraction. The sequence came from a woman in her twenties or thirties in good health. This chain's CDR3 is CASSEPPGPARNQYF. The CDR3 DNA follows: TGTGCCAGCAGCGAACCCCCGGGCCCCGCAAGAAACCAGTACTTC.